A single sample is the source of the 17 T cell receptor beta chains below, sequenced in a study of identical twins' blood T cells. TCRdb itself ran the 5' RACE reads through MiXCR, one entry per CDR3 protein. Of 350,000 to 400,000 distinct CDR3 sequences listed, about 28% are singletons. Sequenced material: PBMCs. These receptors all come from a woman aged 18-49 years in good health.

For this clonotype: At one end the junction does not follow the germline gene, possibly because of a read error. The chain is built from TRBV11-3 and TRBJ2-1; D call uncertain. Germline V gene sequence: CDR1 SGHNT, CDR2 YENEEA. The CDR3 runs 17 residues. In nucleotides, the CDR3 is TGTACCAGCAGCCGTGGTCTAGAACTGAGCTCCTACAATGAGCAGTTCTTC. Translated, it gives CTSSRGLELSSYNEQFF.

The genes are TRBV6-5 and TRBJ2-1; D may be TRBD1 (5 bases). Germline CDR1 reads MNHEY; CDR2 reads SVGAGI. The CDR3 totals 11 residues. V lost 2 bases and J lost 11, with 7 bases in between. The CDR3 protein is CASSYGAKQFF. The CDR3 DNA reads TGTGCCAGCAGTTACGGGGCTAAGCAGTTCTTC.

The chain combines TRBV5-1 with TRBJ1-3, with TRBD1 matching over 8 bases. Germline trimming cut 4 bases from V and 2 bases from J; bases unmatched to any gene: 14. Germline V gene sequence: CDR1 SGHRS, CDR2 YFSETQ. The CDR3 contains 18 residues. CDR3 loop: CASSPTPRQGRTGNTIYF. The CDR3 bases are TGCGCCAGCAGCCCCACACCCCGACAGGGGCGAACTGGAAACACCATATATTTT.

This clonotype was seen a few times. The chain couples TRBV6-5 to TRBJ1-1; D ambiguous. Trimming shortened V by 6 bases and J by 0 bases, and 8 bases separated the two germline ends. This CDR3 has 13 residues. The germline V gene encodes CDR1 MNHEY and CDR2 SVGAGI. This chain's CDR3 is CASRPILNTEAFF. The DNA for the CDR3 is TGTGCCAGCAGACCCATACTGAACACTGAAGCTTTCTTT.

V and J are TRBV11-2 and TRBJ2-2; maybe TRBD2 (6 bases). Trimming took off 7 bases at V and 7 bases at J, with 22 bases between the two ends. The CDR3 runs to 16 residues. Per germline, CDR1 SGHAT and CDR2 FQNNGV. The CDR3 sequence is CASNRRGSGRNGELFF. The CDR3 DNA sequence: TGTGCCAGCAACCGGCGTGGGTCTGGGAGGAACGGGGAGCTGTTTTTT.

This clonotype was detected a few times. The CDR3 DNA follows: TGTGCCAGCAGCAGTGCGGTACGGGCTTTCTTT. This codes for CASSSAVRAFF. V gene TRBV7-9 combines with J gene TRBJ1-1; D gene ambiguous. This CDR3 comprises 11 residues. Germline CDR1 is SEHNR and CDR2 is FQNEAQ (reference sequence). Trimming took off 5 bases at V and 11 bases at J, with 12 bases between the two ends.

The CDR3 loop is CASSFGQGTTDTQYF. The CDR3 region has the DNA TGTGCCAGCAGCTTCGGACAGGGGACTACAGATACGCAGTATTTT. This rearrangement joins TRBV7-9 to TRBJ2-3; 9 nucleotides match TRBD1. The junction had 4 bases not matched to a gene; V was cut back by 3 bases and J by 3 bases. Looked up from germline, CDR1 is SEHNR and CDR2 is FQNEAQ (reference sequence). CDR3 length: 15 amino acids.

This clonotype was seen repeatedly, ten times or more. The rearrangement uses TRBV5-1 and TRBJ2-2; possibly TRBD1 for D (5 bases). The CDR3 has 17 amino acids. Looked up from germline, CDR1 is SGHRS and CDR2 is YFSETQ. V lost 1 base and J 4 bases, leaving 17 bases between the germline ends. In DNA, the CDR3 is TGCGCCAGCAGCTTGAGGCCAGGGAAATCGGGCACCGGGGAGCTGTTTTTT. Translated, it gives CASSLRPGKSGTGELFF.

CDR3 in DNA: TGTGCCTCCTCGAGAGACAGTACGCAGTATTTT. This codes for CASSRDSTQYF. The genes are TRBV30 and TRBJ2-3; D might be TRBD1 (5 bases). V was cut by 7 bases and J by 8 bases, with 13 bases left in between. CDR1 GTSNPN and CDR2 SVGIG come from the germline V gene (reference sequence). The CDR3 is made up of 11 amino acids.

This clonotype has only a few counts. The rearrangement links TRBV12-3 or TRBV12-4 to TRBJ1-5, with D hard to call. Trimming took off 8 bases at V and 2 bases at J, with 13 bases between the two ends. The CDR3 covers 14 residues. The CDR3 DNA sequence: TGTGCCAGCTCTCCGGGATGCGGCAATCAGCCCCAGCATTTT. Its protein product is CASSPGCGNQPQHF.

The V call is TRBV20-1, the J call TRBJ2-2, with D tentatively TRBD1 (6 bases). CDR1 is DFQATT, CDR2 SNEGSKA, per germline (reference sequence). V was cut by 0 bases and J by 7 bases, with 9 bases left in between. The CDR3 has 13 residues. The CDR3 sequence: CSARDQGYGELFF. CDR3 DNA sequence: TGCAGTGCTAGAGATCAGGGGTACGGGGAGCTGTTTTTT.

The sample holds a few counts of this clonotype. The V and J genes are TRBV12-3 or TRBV12-4 and TRBJ1-2, with 8 bases identical to TRBD1. J gave up 8 bases and V 5 bases, and 10 bases lay outside the gene matches. The CDR3 runs to 14 residues. In nucleotides, the CDR3 is TGTGCCAGCAGTCCCGAAAACAGGGGGGGCGGCTACACCTTC. Translating gives CASSPENRGGGYTF.

This clonotype has only a few counts. The germline gene is not matched at one end of the junction; a read error may be the cause. The chain couples TRBV5-1 to TRBJ1-1, with D possibly matching TRBD1 (5 bases). In germline, CDR1 is SGHRS, CDR2 YFSETQ. The CDR3 is 14 residues long. The CDR3 region is CANSPSGLGTEAFF. As DNA, the CDR3 is TGCGCCAACAGCCCCTCAGGGCTGGGTACTGAAGCTTTCTTT.

This clonotype was observed once. This chain links TRBV9 with TRBJ2-3, with D maybe TRBD2 (5 bases). This CDR3 has 14 amino acids. The ends were cut back, 0 bases at V and 2 bases at J, with 7 bases in the middle. CDR1 is SGDLS and CDR2 is YYNGEE in the germline V gene. CDR3 nucleotides: TGTGCCAGCAGCGTAGAAGCGGACACAGATACGCAGTATTTT. Translating gives CASSVEADTDTQYF.

The rearrangement uses TRBV19 and TRBJ1-1; maybe TRBD1 (5 bases). V was cut by 8 bases and J by 8 bases, with 15 bases left in between. Germline-derived CDR1 and CDR2 are LNHDA and SQIVND (reference sequence). The CDR3 is 12 amino acids. The CDR3 region is CASAIQGVEAFF. As DNA, the CDR3 is TGTGCCAGTGCAATCCAGGGAGTCGAAGCTTTCTTT.

The chain uses TRBV5-1 and TRBJ1-1; 8 nucleotides line up with TRBD1. The CDR3 covers 14 residues. Trimming took 9 bases from V and 4 from J; bases not matched to a gene: 11. CDR1 is SGHRS, CDR2 YFSETQ, per germline. The CDR3 sequence is CATRTGIRATEAFF. CDR3 sequence (DNA): TGCGCCACCAGGACAGGGATCCGGGCCACTGAAGCTTTCTTT.

V is TRBV10-2 and J is TRBJ1-1; tentatively, D is TRBD1 (5 bases). The V end was cut by 5 bases, the J end by 5 bases, with 15 bases between. This CDR3 region has 14 residues. Per germline, CDR1 WSHSY and CDR2 SAAADI. Here the CDR3 reads CASSTTRARTEAFF. The CDR3 region has the DNA TGCGCCAGCAGTACTACCAGGGCAAGGACTGAAGCTTTCTTT.